Shown below are 21 T cell receptor beta chains from a single sample sequenced in a study of shared clonotypes between healthy human individuals. The data were produced by immunoSEQ multiplex PCR, yet TCRdb's version contains in-frame clones alone and is incomplete. The sample has 2.5 million or so clones; more than 80% are singletons. Sequences were obtained from naive CD4+ T cells sorted from blood. Subset given: CD45RA+ positively selected. The receptors were sampled from a man younger than 35 in good health.

This chain joins TRBV9 and TRBJ1-5, with D maybe TRBD1 (6 bases). The germline CDR1 and CDR2 sequences are SGDLS and YYNGEE. V gave up 1 base and J gave up 0 bases, with 14 bases separating them. The CDR3 is 17 residues long. This chain's CDR3 is CASSVQGRLNSNQPQHF. Here the CDR3 DNA reads TGTGCCAGCAGCGTACAGGGGAGATTGAATAGCAATCAGCCCCAGCATTTT.

The chain uses TRBV5-4 and TRBJ1-2; D ambiguous. Germline lookup yields CDR1 SGHNT and CDR2 YYREEE (reference sequence). The CDR3 spans 14 residues. Trimming left V 5 bases short and J 2 bases short, with 13 bases between. CDR3 residues: CASSPDPGNYGYTF. CDR3 DNA sequence: TGTGCCAGCAGTCCGGACCCCGGAAACTATGGCTACACCTTC.

V is TRBV6-1 and J is TRBJ2-5, with a weak D call TRBD2 (6 bases). V was clipped by 2 bases and J by 5 bases, with 12 bases between them. CDR1 and CDR2 (germline): MNHNS, SASEGT. The CDR3 loop spans 14 amino acids. This CDR3 is CASSEREEWETQYF. In DNA, the CDR3 is TGTGCCAGCAGTGAAAGGGAGGAGTGGGAGACCCAGTACTTC.

In DNA, the CDR3 is TGTGCCAGCAGCGAGCAGGAGGTCCCCACCGGGGAGCTGTTTTTT. Encoded protein: CASSEQEVPTGELFF. J is TRBJ2-2 and V is TRBV2; the D gene is possibly TRBD2 (5 bases). V was trimmed by 6 bases and J by 4 bases, leaving 15 bases between them. CDR1 and CDR2 (germline): SNHLY, FYNNEI. The length of the CDR3 is 15 residues.

V and J are TRBV2 and TRBJ1-2, with no clear D. V was pared by 3 bases and J by 12 bases, with 14 bases between. Germline loops: CDR1 SNHLY, CDR2 FYNNEI. The CDR3 covers 12 residues. In nucleotides, the CDR3 is TGTGCCAGCAGTGATAGGCCTCGTAGCAACACCTTC. Translating gives CASSDRPRSNTF.

The rearrangement uses TRBV15 and TRBJ2-5, with 8 bases that match TRBD1. In germline, CDR1 is LNHNV, CDR2 YYDKDF (reference sequence). CDR3 size: 15 residues. Trimming took 5 bases from V and 6 from J; bases not matched to a gene: 11. CDR3 protein: CATSAAQGAWQTQYF. Written as DNA, the CDR3 is TGTGCCACCAGCGCAGCTCAGGGGGCCTGGCAGACCCAGTACTTC.

As DNA, the CDR3 is TGTGCCAGCAGCTTAATGGGGGCGCTTGGGGAAAAACTGTTTTTT. Protein: CASSLMGALGEKLFF. J is TRBJ1-4 and V is TRBV11-2; possible D gene TRBD1, 6 bases. The V and J ends lost 2 bases and 8 bases respectively, with 15 bases between them. Germline V CDR1 and CDR2: SGHAT, FQNNGV. This CDR3 contains 15 residues.

The chain uses TRBV7-9 and TRBJ2-7; 7 positions agree with TRBD1. Germline CDR1 is SEHNR and CDR2 is FQNEAQ (reference sequence). Trimming took 1 base from V and 6 from J; bases not matched to a gene: 6. There are 14 residues in the CDR3. CDR3 nucleotides: TGTGCCAGCAGCTTAGTACAGGGGCAGGGCGAGCAGTACTTC. It yields the protein CASSLVQGQGEQYF.

The V gene is TRBV28, the J gene TRBJ2-7; D is uncertain. Trimming left V 7 bases short and J 0 bases short, with 19 bases between. The germline V gene encodes CDR1 MDHEN and CDR2 SYDVKM. The CDR3 has 16 amino acids. The CDR3 is CASTRVGVTSSYEQYF. The CDR3 DNA follows: TGTGCCAGCACTCGAGTTGGGGTCACATCCTCCTACGAGCAGTACTTC. Complete variable domain (other parts from reference TRBV28 and TRBJ2-7): DVKVTQSSRYLVKRTGEKVFLECVQDMDHENMFWYRQDPGLGLRLIYFSYDVKMKEKGDIPEGYSVSREKKERFSLILESASTNQTSMYLCASTRVGVTSSYEQYFGPGTRLTVT.

This chain joins TRBV28 and TRBJ1-2; TRBD1 matches 7 bases. The V segment lost 8 bases and the J segment 1 base; nucleotides outside the gene matches: 10. CDR3 length: 15 amino acids. Per the germline V gene, CDR1 is MDHEN and CDR2 is SYDVKM. This chain's CDR3 is CASHGTDQINYGYTF. The CDR3 nucleotides read TGTGCCAGCCACGGGACAGACCAAATTAACTATGGCTACACCTTC.

This clone was seen a few times. The chain couples TRBV10-3 to TRBJ1-5, with D perhaps TRBD1 (6 bases). Germline CDR1 reads ENHRY; CDR2 reads SYGVKD. The CDR3 runs 15 residues. Trimming took 1 base from V and 0 from J, leaving 7 bases between them. CDR3 in amino acids: CAISEYRDSNQPQHF. DNA of the CDR3: TGTGCCATCAGTGAGTACAGGGATAGCAATCAGCCCCAGCATTTT.

The rearrangement joins TRBV30 to TRBJ2-5; no reliable D call. Trimming cost V 1 base and J 5 bases, with 8 bases left between them. Germline values: CDR1 GTSNPN, CDR2 SVGIG (reference sequence). This CDR3 has 12 amino acids. The CDR3 DNA sequence: TGTGCCTGGAGTGGGTTGTGGGAGACCCAGTACTTC. It specifies CAWSGLWETQYF.

The chain has TRBV28 and TRBJ1-4, with 11 bases that match TRBD1. This CDR3 contains 14 residues. Losses at the gene ends were 4 bases for V and 8 bases for J; bases not matched to a gene: 3. CDR1 and CDR2 (germline): MDHEN, SYDVKM. CDR3: CASSWGQGGEKLFF. Written as DNA, the CDR3 is TGTGCCAGCAGTTGGGGACAGGGGGGAGAAAAACTGTTTTTT.

This clone has a single count. The J gene is TRBJ1-6, the V gene TRBV7-9; TRBD1 matches 9 bases. J was trimmed by 6 bases and V by 1 base; bases with no gene match: 10. The CDR3 length is 18 residues. Germline-derived CDR1 and CDR2 are SEHNR and FQNEAQ (reference sequence). CDR3 amino acids: CASSLGLDRGSTNSPLHF. CDR3 DNA: TGTGCCAGCAGCTTAGGGTTGGACAGGGGTTCTACTAATTCACCCCTCCACTTT. Complete variable domain (other parts from reference TRBV7-9 and TRBJ1-6): DTGVSQNPRHKITKRGQNVTFRCDPISEHNRLYWYRQTLGQGPEFLTYFQNEAQLEKSRLLSDRFSAERPKGSFSTLEIQRTEQGDSAMYLCASSLGLDRGSTNSPLHFGNGTRLTVT.

This sequence joins TRBV2 and TRBJ1-3, with TRBD1 identical over 7 bases. The J segment lost 2 bases and the V segment lost 6 bases, leaving 1 base of the junction unmatched. This CDR3 spans 13 amino acids. Germline V lookup: CDR1 SNHLY, CDR2 FYNNEI. CDR3 in DNA: TGTGCCAGCAGAAGGGGGCCTGGAAACACCATATATTTT. It is translated as CASRRGPGNTIYF.

On this clone: Mismatch with germline at one junction end may stem from a read error. The chain combines TRBV6-5 with TRBJ1-4; maybe TRBD1 (5 bases). The germline gives CDR1 MNHEY, CDR2 SVGAGI. This CDR3 comprises 12 residues. The CDR3 is CASTSTGGTTSF. The CDR3 DNA follows: TGTGCCAGCACCTCAACTGGGGGGACGACCTCTTTT.

This chain connects TRBV2 to TRBJ1-4, with D tentatively TRBD1 (5 bases). The V gene lost 4 bases and the J gene lost 3 bases, with 15 bases spanning the gap. CDR1 is SNHLY and CDR2 is FYNNEI in the germline V gene. The CDR3 is 16 amino acids. Here the CDR3 reads CASSGRGNWANEKLFF. The CDR3 DNA sequence: TGTGCCAGCAGTGGACGGGGGAATTGGGCTAATGAAAAACTGTTTTTT. The whole variable domain, remainder taken from reference TRBV2 and TRBJ1-4, is EPEVTQTPSHQVTQMGQEVILRCVPISNHLYFYWYRQILGQKVEFLVSFYNNEISEKSEIFDDQFSVERPDGSNFTLKIRSTKLEDSAMYFCASSGRGNWANEKLFFGSGTQLSVL.

This sequence joins TRBV10-1 and TRBJ1-3; D uncertain. V lost 4 bases, J lost 2 bases, and 6 bases lay in between. The germline V gene encodes CDR1 WNHNN and CDR2 SYGVQD (reference sequence). The CDR3 consists of 13 residues. Here the CDR3 DNA reads TGCGCCAGCAGTGCCCAGACTGGAAACACCATATATTTT. The encoded protein is CASSAQTGNTIYF.

This clone showed up just once. The chain uses TRBV7-6 and TRBJ1-5; TRBD1 matches at 9 bases. Germline lookup yields CDR1 SGHVS and CDR2 FNYEAQ. This CDR3 region has 16 residues. J was trimmed by 6 bases and V by 5 bases; bases with no gene match: 11. Here the CDR3 DNA reads TGTGCCAGCAGCGCACTCCCGGGACAGGGCGGTCAGCCCCAGCATTTT. Its protein is CASSALPGQGGQPQHF.

V and J are TRBV5-8 and TRBJ2-3; 7 nucleotides line up with TRBD1. Germline V CDR1 and CDR2: SGHTS, YDEGEE. The ends lost 0 bases at V and 8 bases at J; junction bases unmatched: 9. The CDR3 consists of 15 residues. In DNA form, the CDR3 reads TGTGCCAGCAGCTTGGGTGCCCTACAGGGGACTACGCAGTATTTT. Amino acid sequence: CASSLGALQGTTQYF.

The chain has TRBV19 and TRBJ2-7; TRBD2 agrees at 14 bases. Germline V gene sequence: CDR1 LNHDA, CDR2 SQIVND (reference sequence). The CDR3 contains 16 residues. Unmatched junction bases numbered 5, after V lost 3 bases and J lost 4 bases. The CDR3 DNA follows: TGTGCCAGTAGTATCGGGACTAGCGGGAGTCGATACGAGCAGTACTTC. It yields the protein CASSIGTSGSRYEQYF.